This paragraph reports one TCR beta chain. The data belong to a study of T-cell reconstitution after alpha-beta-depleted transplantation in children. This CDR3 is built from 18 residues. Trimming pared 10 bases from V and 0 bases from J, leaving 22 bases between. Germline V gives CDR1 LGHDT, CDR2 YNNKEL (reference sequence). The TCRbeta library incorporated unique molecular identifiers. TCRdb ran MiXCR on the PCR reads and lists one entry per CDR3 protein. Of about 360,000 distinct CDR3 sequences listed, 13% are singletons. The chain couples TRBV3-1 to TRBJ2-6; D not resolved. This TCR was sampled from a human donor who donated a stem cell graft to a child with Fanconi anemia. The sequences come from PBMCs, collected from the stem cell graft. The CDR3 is CAISRAALDFSGANVLTF. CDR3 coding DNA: TGTGCCATCTCCCGGGCCGCCCTTGACTTCTCTGGGGCCAACGTCCTGACTTTC.